This T cell receptor beta chain was sequenced during a study of shared clonotypes between healthy human individuals. Study observations and caveats: A few donors showed sharing of approximately 5% of naive CD4 clonotypes. The small donor group covered limited genetic and exposure diversity. The researchers took only blood, and tissue repertoires probably look different.

Clones were read by immunoSEQ multiplex PCR, and TCRdb kept only the in-frame ones, dropping some. The table lists more than 2 million clones, over 85% of them singletons. As concerns this clone: The antigen remains unidentified.

It was CD45RO-negative cells, positively selected for CCR7, that made up naive CD8 cells, with terminally differentiated effector memory CD45RA+ cells excluded. This CDR3 region has 14 residues. The germline gives CDR1 MNHEY, CDR2 SVGAGI. The germline V and J ends were trimmed by 2 bases and 9 bases, with 13 bases remaining between them. The rearrangement uses TRBV6-5 and TRBJ2-2; tentatively, D is TRBD1 or TRBD2 (5 bases each). This clonotype originated in a man younger than 35 in good health. Some clones in this sample may be carry-over from other donors' samples. Sequencing was performed on naive CD8+ T cells from PBMCs. The CDR3: CASSYAEGFRELFF. In nucleotides, the CDR3 is TGTGCCAGCAGTTACGCCGAGGGGTTCCGGGAGCTGTTTTTT.